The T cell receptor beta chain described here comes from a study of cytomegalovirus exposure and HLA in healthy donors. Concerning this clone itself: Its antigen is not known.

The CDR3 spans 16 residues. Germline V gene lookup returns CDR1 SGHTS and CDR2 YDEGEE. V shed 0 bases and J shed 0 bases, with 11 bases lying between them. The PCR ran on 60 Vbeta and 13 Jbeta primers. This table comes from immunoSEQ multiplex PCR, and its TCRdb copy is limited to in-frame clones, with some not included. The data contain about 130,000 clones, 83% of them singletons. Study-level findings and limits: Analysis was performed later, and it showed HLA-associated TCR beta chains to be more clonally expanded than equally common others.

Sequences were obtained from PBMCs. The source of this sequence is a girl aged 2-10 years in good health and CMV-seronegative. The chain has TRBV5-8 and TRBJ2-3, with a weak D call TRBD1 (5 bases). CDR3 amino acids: CASSLGQPSSTDTQYF. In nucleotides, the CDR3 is TGTGCCAGCAGCTTGGGACAGCCATCTAGCACAGATACGCAGTATTTT.